This T cell receptor beta chain derives from a study of cytomegalovirus exposure and HLA in healthy donors. Study results and caveats: It was reported that the classifier diagnosed cytomegalovirus status with high specificity and sensitivity in both the original and validation cohorts. Among the sequence variants, a highly shared cluster was likely an artifact of sequencing.

The primer mix had 60 Vbeta and 13 Jbeta primers. Assay: immunoSEQ multiplex PCR; the TCRdb copy retains only in-frame clones and omits some. This sample has 150,000 to 200,000 clones, with 65% to 70% found just once. This clone was observed a single time. Its cognate antigen is unknown. The CDR3 runs to 14 residues. Germline assignment: CDR1 SNHLY and CDR2 FYNNEI. With 5 bases clipped from V and 2 bases from J, the junction kept 4 bases outside the gene matches. V is TRBV2 and J is TRBJ1-2; 8 nucleotides agree with TRBD1. This TCR was sampled from a woman younger than 35 in good health and CMV-seropositive. Source material: PBMCs. CDR3 DNA: TGTGCCAGCAGTCCGGGACAGGTCAACTATGGCTACACCTTC. Translated: CASSPGQVNYGYTF.